This note documents a single T cell receptor beta chain sequence. TCRdb re-called the 5' RACE reads with MiXCR, one entry per CDR3 protein. The repertoire holds about 70,000 distinct CDR3 sequences, with 4.5% to 5.5% as singletons. The source of the sample is a study of neurological immune-mediated disorders. Source material: PBMCs. The clonotype was recovered from a woman between 65 and 79 years old with multiple sclerosis.

This CDR3 reads CASSFGQANTGELFF. In DNA form, the CDR3 reads TGTGCCAGCAGCTTCGGACAGGCGAACACCGGGGAGCTGTTTTTT. The chain recombines TRBV5-6 with TRBJ2-2, with TRBD1 matching over 7 bases. The V segment lost 2 bases and the J segment 0 bases; nucleotides outside the gene matches: 1. CDR3 length: 15 residues. Germline-derived CDR1 and CDR2 are SGHDT and YYEEEE.